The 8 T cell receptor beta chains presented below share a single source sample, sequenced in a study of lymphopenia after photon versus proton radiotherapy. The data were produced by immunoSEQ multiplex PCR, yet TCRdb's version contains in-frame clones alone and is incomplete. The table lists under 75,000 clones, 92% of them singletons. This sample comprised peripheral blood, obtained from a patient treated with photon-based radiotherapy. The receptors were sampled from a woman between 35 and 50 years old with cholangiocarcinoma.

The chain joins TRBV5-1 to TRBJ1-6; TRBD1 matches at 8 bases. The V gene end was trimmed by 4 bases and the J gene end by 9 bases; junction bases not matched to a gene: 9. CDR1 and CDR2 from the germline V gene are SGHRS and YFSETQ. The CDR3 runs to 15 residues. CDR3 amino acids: CASSNRQGRLSPLHF. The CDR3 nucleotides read TGCGCCAGCAGCAACCGACAGGGGAGGCTTTCACCCCTCCACTTT.

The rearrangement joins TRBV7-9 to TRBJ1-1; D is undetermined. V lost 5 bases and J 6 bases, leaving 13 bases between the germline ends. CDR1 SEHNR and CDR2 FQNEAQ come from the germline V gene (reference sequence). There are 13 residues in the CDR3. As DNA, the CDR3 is TGTGCCAGCAGCCCCCCCGGTGTGGCTGAAGCTTTCTTT. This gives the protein CASSPPGVAEAFF.

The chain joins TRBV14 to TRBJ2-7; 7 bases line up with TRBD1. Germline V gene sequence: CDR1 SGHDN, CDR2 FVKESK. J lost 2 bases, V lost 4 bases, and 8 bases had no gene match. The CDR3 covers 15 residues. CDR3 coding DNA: TGTGCCAGCAGCCTCCAGACAGGGTGGACCTACGAGCAGTACTTC. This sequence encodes CASSLQTGWTYEQYF.

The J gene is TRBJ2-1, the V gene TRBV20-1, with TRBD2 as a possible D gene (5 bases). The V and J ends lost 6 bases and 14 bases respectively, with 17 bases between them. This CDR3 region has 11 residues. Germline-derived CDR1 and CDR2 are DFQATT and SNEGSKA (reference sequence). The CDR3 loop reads CSASIGGLEFF. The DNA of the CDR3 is TGCAGTGCCTCGATTGGCGGGTTGGAGTTCTTC.

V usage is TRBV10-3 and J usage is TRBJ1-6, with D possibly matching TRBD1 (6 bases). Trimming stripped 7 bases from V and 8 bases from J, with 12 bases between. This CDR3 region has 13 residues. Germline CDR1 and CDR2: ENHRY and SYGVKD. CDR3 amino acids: CAITPGEDSPLHF. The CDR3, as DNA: TGTGCCATCACCCCAGGGGAGGATTCACCCCTCCACTTT.

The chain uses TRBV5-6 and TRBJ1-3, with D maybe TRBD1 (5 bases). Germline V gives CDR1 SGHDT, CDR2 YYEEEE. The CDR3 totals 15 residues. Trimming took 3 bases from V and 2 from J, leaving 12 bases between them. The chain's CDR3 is CASSSFRATGNTIYF. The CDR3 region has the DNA TGTGCCAGCAGCTCTTTCAGGGCCACTGGAAACACCATATATTTT. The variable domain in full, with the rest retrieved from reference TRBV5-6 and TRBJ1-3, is DAGVTQSPTHLIKTRGQQVTLRCSPKSGHDTVSWYQQALGQGPQFIFQYYEEEERQRGNFPDRFSGHQFPNYSSELNVNALLLGDSALYLCASSSFRATGNTIYFGEGSWLTVV.

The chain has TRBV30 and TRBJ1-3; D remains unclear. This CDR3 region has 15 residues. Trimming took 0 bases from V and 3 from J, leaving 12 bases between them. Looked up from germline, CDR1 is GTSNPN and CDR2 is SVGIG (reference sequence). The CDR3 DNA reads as TGTGCCTGGAGTGTACTATCAAGTTATGGAAACACCATATATTTT. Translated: CAWSVLSSYGNTIYF.

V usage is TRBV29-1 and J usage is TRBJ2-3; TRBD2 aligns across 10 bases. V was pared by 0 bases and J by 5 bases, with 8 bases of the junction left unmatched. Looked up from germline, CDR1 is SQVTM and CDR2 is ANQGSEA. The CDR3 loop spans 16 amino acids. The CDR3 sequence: CSVEEALAGVGDTQYF. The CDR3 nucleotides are TGCAGCGTTGAAGAAGCCCTAGCGGGAGTTGGAGATACGCAGTATTTT.